The 18 T cell receptor beta chains presented below share a single source sample, sequenced in a study of regulatory T cells in long-lasting Graves disease. Described time point: newly diagnosed GD, antithyroid drugs for less than 3 months. Researchers made the TCR library from RNA that was extracted from PBMCs. iRepertoire HTBI primers and Arm-PCR of CDR3 regions built TCR beta libraries. MiXCR, run by TCRdb on the multiplex PCR reads, gives a single entry per CDR3 protein. Of a few hundred thousand distinct CDR3 sequences in the sample, over 15% were seen once. These data were also reused for a study on T cells in Graves' hyperthyroidism and ophthalmopathy.

Sequencing was performed on peripheral blood mononuclear cells (PBMCs), taken at new diagnosis, from a patient treated with antithyroid drugs. All receptors come from a man in his forties or fifties with Graves disease.

Remarks on this clonotype: This may be a read error, as it is one base from a much larger clone. The V call is TRBV20-1, the J call TRBJ1-2, with a weak D call TRBD1 (6 bases). This CDR3 is built from 14 residues. Looked up from germline, CDR1 is DFQATT and CDR2 is SNEGSKA (reference sequence). The CDR3 loop is CSTRAGTPNYGYTF. Here the CDR3 DNA reads TGCAGTACTAGAGCCGGGACACCTAACTATGGCTACACCTTC.

With respect to this clonotype: One base separates it from a far larger clone, so it is likely a read error. The chain has TRBV7-3 and TRBJ2-5; D remains ambiguous. Looked up from germline, CDR1 is SGHTA and CDR2 is FQGTGA. The CDR3 is 12 residues long. CDR3 sequence: CAGSFRGETQYF. CDR3 DNA: TGTGCCGGCAGCTTCCGCGGAGAGACCCAGTACTTC. The whole variable domain, filled in from reference TRBV7-3 and TRBJ2-5, reads GAGVSQTPSNKVTEKGKYVELRCDPISGHTALYWYRQSLGQGPEFLIYFQGTGAADDSGLPNDRFFAVRPEGSVSTLKIQRTERGDSAVYLCAGSFRGETQYFGPGTRLLVL.

This clonotype has ten or more counts. The J gene is TRBJ2-7, the V gene TRBV27; perhaps D is TRBD1 or TRBD2 (5 bases each). Trimming cost V 9 bases and J 6 bases, with 18 bases left between them. Germline assignment: CDR1 MNHEY and CDR2 SMNVEV (reference sequence). The CDR3 is made up of 13 amino acids. This CDR3 reads CASSRDQLSEQYF. CDR3 DNA sequence: TGTGCCAGTTCCCGGGACCAACTTAGCGAGCAGTACTTC.

As regards this clonotype: This sequence may be a read error, since a much larger clone differs from it by one base. The V and J genes are TRBV7-3 and TRBJ2-1; D assignment may be TRBD1 or TRBD2 (6 bases each). The V end lost 1 base, the J end lost 4 bases, and 8 bases lay between the germline ends. Germline V CDR1 and CDR2: SGHTA, FQGTGA. This CDR3 spans 14 amino acids. The chain's CDR3 is CASSLKGGYNEQFF. The CDR3 bases are TGTGCCAGCAGCTTAAAGGGGGGTTACAATGAGCAGTTCTTC.

This clonotype was seen repeatedly, ten times or more. V is TRBV9 and J is TRBJ2-7; 8 nucleotides line up with TRBD1. In germline, CDR1 is SGDLS, CDR2 YYNGEE. Germline trimming cut 4 bases from V and 5 bases from J; bases unmatched to any gene: 8. The CDR3 sequence is 14 residues long. CDR3 sequence: CASSPHPQGDEQYF. CDR3 in DNA: TGTGCCAGCAGCCCGCATCCACAGGGGGACGAGCAGTACTTC.

The chain has TRBV18 and TRBJ2-1; D is perhaps TRBD1 (6 bases). V lost 4 bases, J lost 4 bases, and 14 bases lay in between. CDR3 length: 15 residues. Germline CDR1 and CDR2: KGHSH and LQKENI. The chain's CDR3 is CASSHPDRVYNEQFF. The CDR3 DNA reads TGTGCCAGCTCACACCCGGACAGAGTTTACAATGAGCAGTTCTTC.

This clonotype appeared many times. This sequence joins TRBV28 and TRBJ2-7; 15 positions agree with TRBD2. The germline V gene encodes CDR1 MDHEN and CDR2 SYDVKM. The CDR3 covers 22 residues. With V trimmed by 4 bases and J by 2 bases, 21 bases remained unmatched. The CDR3: CASSSLLWPGLAGGTPTYEQYF. CDR3 in DNA: TGTGCCAGCAGTTCCCTATTATGGCCCGGACTAGCGGGGGGGACCCCTACCTACGAGCAGTACTTC.

In this sample, this clonotype turned up a few times. Sequence at one end of the junction differs from germline and may be a read error. The chain has TRBV20-1 and TRBJ2-3; D may be TRBD1 or TRBD2 (5 bases each). TRBJ2-5 explains the end of the DNA better; the J call may be wrong. Germline lookup yields CDR1 DFQATT and CDR2 SNEGSKA (reference sequence). The CDR3 sequence is 14 residues long. CDR3 sequence reads: CSAREGSGQEIQYF. The CDR3 DNA follows: TGCAGTGCTAGAGAAGGCAGCGGACAAGAGATCCAGTACTTC.

This clonotype was detected many times. The J gene is TRBJ1-1, the V gene TRBV24-1; no clear D. Germline loops: CDR1 KGHDR, CDR2 SFDVKD. V was clipped by 4 bases and J by 3 bases, with 14 bases between them. This CDR3 is built from 15 residues. CDR3 sequence reads: CATSDSRRGDTEAFF. CDR3 nucleotide sequence: TGTGCCACCAGTGACTCTCGGCGGGGAGACACTGAAGCTTTCTTT.

At least ten counts were recorded for this clonotype. V gene TRBV12-5 combines with J gene TRBJ2-7, with D possibly being TRBD2 (5 bases). V lost 7 bases to trimming and J lost 3 bases, with 16 bases between them. This CDR3 has 14 residues. Per germline, CDR1 LGHNT and CDR2 FRNRAP. CDR3 loop: CASAGGAADYEQYF. CDR3 nucleotide sequence: TGTGCTAGTGCTGGAGGAGCAGCAGACTACGAGCAGTACTTC. The full variable domain, its missing parts supplied by reference TRBV12-5 and TRBJ2-7, is DARVTQTPRHKVTEMGQEVTMRCQPILGHNTVFWYRQTMMQGLELLAYFRNRAPLDDSGMPKDRFSAEMPDATLATLKIQPSEPRDSAVYFCASAGGAADYEQYFGPGTRLTVT.

This clonotype was counted ten times or more. This chain uses TRBV27 with TRBJ1-1; TRBD1 is a possible D gene (5 bases). Per the germline V gene, CDR1 is MNHEY and CDR2 is SMNVEV (reference sequence). CDR3 length: 11 amino acids. Trimming removed 6 bases at V and 9 bases at J, with 11 bases between. This chain's CDR3 is CASSQGRQAFF. The CDR3 DNA sequence: TGTGCCAGCAGCCAGGGACGCCAAGCTTTCTTT.

This clonotype showed up many times. The chain has TRBV7-9 and TRBJ2-5, with a weak D call TRBD2 (5 bases). Germline V CDR1 and CDR2: SEHNR, FQNEAQ (reference sequence). CDR3 length equals 15 residues. V lost 6 bases and J lost 4, with 18 bases in between. This chain's CDR3 is CASSISSGPRETQYF. The CDR3 DNA reads as TGTGCCAGCAGTATCTCGAGCGGACCACGAGAGACCCAGTACTTC.

This clonotype has at least ten counts. The chain uses TRBV10-3 and TRBJ2-2; 7 bases match TRBD1. This CDR3 is built from 16 residues. The trim removed 4 bases at V and 1 base at J, leaving 6 bases unmatched. CDR1 is ENHRY and CDR2 is SYGVKD in the germline V gene. CDR3 loop: CAISGYGTENTGELFF. The CDR3 coding sequence is TGTGCCATCAGTGGGTACGGGACAGAGAACACCGGGGAGCTGTTTTTT.

The CDR3 DNA sequence: TGTGCCAGCAGAGAAGGACAGCGCAAAAACATTCAGTACTTC. Residues: CASREGQRKNIQYF. This chain links TRBV28 with TRBJ2-4, with D maybe TRBD1 (6 bases). The CDR3 runs to 14 residues. Germline V gene lookup returns CDR1 MDHEN and CDR2 SYDVKM. The V and J ends lost 6 bases and 3 bases respectively, with 12 bases between them.

This clonotype was counted a few times. A much more abundant neighbour one base away suggests this may be a read error. This chain links TRBV27 with TRBJ2-2, with 7 bases that match TRBD2. The V and J ends lost 5 bases and 9 bases, in that order; junction bases with no gene match: 9. The length of the CDR3 is 14 residues. Per the germline V gene, CDR1 is MNHEY and CDR2 is SMNVEV (reference sequence). The CDR3 region is CASSGTGGTRELFF. The CDR3 nucleotides read TGTGCCAGCAGTGGGACCGGGGGGACCAGGGAGCTGTTTTTT.

This clonotype was recorded at least ten times. J is TRBJ2-5 and V is TRBV28; no clear D. The CDR3 loop spans 13 amino acids. The germline gives CDR1 MDHEN, CDR2 SYDVKM. V lost 4 bases to trimming and J lost 2 bases, with 8 bases between them. CDR3 bases: TGTGCCAGCAGTTCGGGCAGTCAAGAGACCCAGTACTTC. It specifies CASSSGSQETQYF.

The chain uses TRBV28 and TRBJ1-5, with D possibly TRBD1 on 5 matching bases. The V gene lost 4 bases and the J gene lost 0 bases, with 13 bases spanning the gap. The CDR3 totals 16 residues. Germline CDR1 MDHEN, CDR2 SYDVKM. CDR3 in DNA: TGTGCCAGCAGTTCTATAGGGGTCCATAGCAATCAGCCCCAGCATTTT. Encoded protein: CASSSIGVHSNQPQHF.

This clonotype was found many times. J is TRBJ1-5 and V is TRBV27; no clear D. The CDR3 runs to 14 residues. Germline CDR1 and CDR2: MNHEY and SMNVEV (reference sequence). Trimming took off 3 bases at V and 4 bases at J, with 10 bases between the two ends. As DNA, the CDR3 is TGTGCCAGCAGTTTTAGCCAGCAGAATCAGCCCCAGCATTTT. Translation gives CASSFSQQNQPQHF.